This TCR beta chain is drawn from a study of cytomegalovirus exposure and HLA in healthy donors. Overall study findings and caveats: In vitro testing confirmed a few CMV-associated chains as specific for CMV antigens.

The method was immunoSEQ multiplex PCR; TCRdb's version includes in-frame clones alone and lacks a portion of them. The table lists 70,000 to 80,000 clones, approximately 94% of them singletons. In the case of this clone: As yet, its antigen is unknown.

This CDR3 is built from 16 residues. Germline CDR1 reads MNHNY; CDR2 reads SVGAGI (reference sequence). The V and J ends lost 6 bases and 1 base, in that order; junction bases with no gene match: 11. Sequences were obtained from PBMCs. V and J are TRBV6-6 and TRBJ2-7; 8 bases are a match to TRBD1. The sequence came from a woman aged 18-29 years in good health and CMV-seropositive. CDR3 DNA sequence: TGTGCCAGCAGGGGAGCCGGACAGGGCCTTTCCTACGAGCAGTACTTC. This codes for CASRGAGQGLSYEQYF.